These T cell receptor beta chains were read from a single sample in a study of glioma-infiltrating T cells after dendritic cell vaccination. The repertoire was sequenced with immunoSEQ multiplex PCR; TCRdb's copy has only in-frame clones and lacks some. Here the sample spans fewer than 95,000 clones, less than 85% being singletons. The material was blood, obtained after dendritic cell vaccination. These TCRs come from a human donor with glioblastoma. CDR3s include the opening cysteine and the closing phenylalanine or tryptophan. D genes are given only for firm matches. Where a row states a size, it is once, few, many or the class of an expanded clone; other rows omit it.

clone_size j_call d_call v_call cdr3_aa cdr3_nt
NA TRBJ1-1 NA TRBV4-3 CASSQKPGGTEAFF TGCGCCAGCAGTCAGAAACCGGGAGGCACTGAAGCTTTCTTT
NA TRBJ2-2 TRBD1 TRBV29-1 CSVDLGQVNTGELFF TGCAGCGTTGACCTGGGACAGGTGAACACCGGGGAGCTGTTTTTT
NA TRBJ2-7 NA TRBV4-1 CASSQDPFSYEQYF TGCGCCAGCAGCCAAGATCCATTCTCCTACGAGCAGTACTTC
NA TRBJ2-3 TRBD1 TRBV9 CASSVALGGLDTQYF TGTGCCAGCAGCGTAGCTCTAGGGGGCTTAGATACGCAGTATTTT
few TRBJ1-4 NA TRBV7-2 CASSLYGRDGEKLFF TGTGCCAGCAGCTTATACGGCAGGGATGGTGAAAAACTGTTTTTT
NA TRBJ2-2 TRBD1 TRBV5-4 CASSAVTGAGTGELFF TGTGCCAGCAGCGCCGTGACAGGGGCGGGCACCGGGGAGCTGTTTTTT
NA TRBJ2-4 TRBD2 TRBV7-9 CASSLSFGLAGVKNIQYF TGTGCCAGCAGCTTAAGTTTTGGGCTAGCGGGAGTCAAAAACATTCAGTACTTC
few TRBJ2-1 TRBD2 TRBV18 CASSPDNWREGRDEQFF TGTGCCAGCTCACCGGATAATTGGCGGGAGGGCCGCGATGAGCAGTTCTTC
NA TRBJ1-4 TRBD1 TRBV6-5 CASKDRTTTNEKLFF TGTGCCAGCAAGGACAGGACCACAACTAATGAAAAACTGTTTTTT
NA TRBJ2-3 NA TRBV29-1 CSVKTGGADTQYF TGCAGCGTAAAAACAGGGGGGGCAGATACGCAGTATTTT
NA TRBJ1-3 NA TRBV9 CASSVGSDSGNTIYF TGTGCCAGCAGCGTAGGTTCAGACTCTGGAAACACCATATATTTT
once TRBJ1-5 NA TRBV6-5 CASKSLLSGNQPQHF TGTGCCAGCAAGAGTCTTCTTTCCGGTAATCAGCCCCAGCATTTT
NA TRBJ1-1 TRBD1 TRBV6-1 CASSEFSGQGAFGTEAFF TGTGCCAGCAGTGAATTCTCGGGACAGGGGGCGTTCGGGACTGAAGCTTTCTTT
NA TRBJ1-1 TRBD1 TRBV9 CASNPKGAEEFEAFF TGTGCCAGCAACCCAAAGGGGGCCGAGGAATTTGAAGCTTTCTTT
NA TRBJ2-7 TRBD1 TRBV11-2 CASSLGGQGSYEQYF TGTGCCAGCAGCTTAGGAGGACAGGGATCCTACGAGCAGTACTTC
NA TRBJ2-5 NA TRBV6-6 CASSYLGVKETQYF TGTGCCAGCAGTTACTTAGGGGTGAAAGAGACCCAGTACTTC
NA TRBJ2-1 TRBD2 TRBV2 CASSDPGTSGYNEQFF TGTGCCAGCAGTGATCCTGGGACTAGCGGCTACAATGAGCAGTTCTTC
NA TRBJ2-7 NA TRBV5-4 CASSFLSPPGRVGYEQYF TGTGCCAGCAGCTTTCTAAGCCCCCCGGGCAGGGTGGGTTACGAGCAGTACTTC
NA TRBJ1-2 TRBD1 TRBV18 CASSPDRVASDGYTF TGTGCCAGCTCACCAGACAGGGTGGCGTCGGATGGCTACACCTTC
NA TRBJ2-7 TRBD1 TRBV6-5 CASRDRGPYEQYF TGTGCCAGCCGGGACAGGGGTCCCTACGAGCAGTACTTC
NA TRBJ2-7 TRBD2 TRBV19 CASRSTSGSDEQYF TGTGCCAGTAGATCGACTAGCGGGAGCGACGAGCAGTACTTC
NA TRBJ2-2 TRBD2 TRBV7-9 CASSFRGTRNTGELFF TGTGCCAGCAGCTTTAGGGGGACTAGAAACACCGGGGAGCTGTTTTTT
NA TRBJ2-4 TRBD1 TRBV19 CASSIRDRKLAKNIQYF TGTGCCAGTAGTATTAGGGACAGAAAACTAGCCAAAAACATTCAGTACTTC
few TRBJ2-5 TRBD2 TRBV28 CASSLTSGGQETQYF TGTGCCAGCAGTTTAACTAGCGGGGGACAAGAGACCCAGTACTTC
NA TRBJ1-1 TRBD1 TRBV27 CASSLKTGGITEAFF TGTGCCAGCAGTTTAAAGACAGGGGGGATCACTGAAGCTTTCTTT
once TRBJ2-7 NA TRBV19 CASSPSQDEQYF TGTGCCAGTAGTCCCTCCCAGGACGAGCAGTACTTC